This TCR beta chain was documented in a study of T cells in Graves' hyperthyroidism and ophthalmopathy. Germline V gives CDR1 WSHSY, CDR2 SAAADI. The V end was cut by 3 bases, the J end by 3 bases, with 24 bases between. The CDR3 consists of 19 residues. Fresh peripheral blood, roughly 10 ml, was the source of the PBMCs. Amplified TCR beta CDR3 regions derived from RNA transcripts. The HTBI primer set was used in a first-round RT-PCR of the TCR CDR3. From the multiplex PCR reads, TCRdb called clonotypes with MiXCR, one entry per CDR3 protein. Of about 580,000 distinct CDR3 sequences listed, 14% are singletons. This clonotype has ten or more counts.

The sequenced sample was blood. The origin of this receptor is a woman aged 25 to 39 with Graves' hyperthyroidism that later progressed to Graves' ophthalmopathy. This sequence joins TRBV10-2 and TRBJ1-5; unclear D gene. CDR3 nucleotides: TGCGCCAGCAGTGAACTCGGCACCCTACTGGGCCACGACAATCAGCCCCAGCATTTT. Encoded protein: CASSELGTLLGHDNQPQHF.